This TCR beta chain was identified in a study of T cells in Graves' hyperthyroidism and ophthalmopathy. Concerning this clonotype: Its matching antigen is unknown.

Hyperthyroidism patients were newly diagnosed, had disease duration under 2 months, and were aged 18 to 65 years. The blood sample dates from first hyperthyroidism diagnosis, preceding any ophthalmopathy symptoms. CDR3 length equals 15 residues. Germline V gene sequence: CDR1 LNHDA, CDR2 SQIVND (reference sequence). Trimming took 10 bases from V and 8 from J; bases not matched to a gene: 13. Overall study results and limits: Among thyroid clonotypes expanded above 0.001, most also appeared in blood.

The investigators amplified TCR beta CDR3 regions from RNA transcripts. HTBI primers were the set used in a first-round RT-PCR of the TCR CDR3. MiXCR was run by TCRdb on the multiplex PCR reads, yielding one entry per CDR3 protein. This sample has under 350,000 distinct CDR3 sequences, with approximately 12% found just once. The V and J genes are TRBV19 and TRBJ2-1, with 11 bases aligning to TRBD2. Source material: blood. This sequence was found in a woman aged 30 to 39 with Graves' hyperthyroidism that later progressed to Graves' ophthalmopathy. The CDR3 DNA reads TGTGCCACCACTAGCGGGAGCGCCTCGAGGGATGAGCAGTTCTTC. Protein product: CATTSGSASRDEQFF.